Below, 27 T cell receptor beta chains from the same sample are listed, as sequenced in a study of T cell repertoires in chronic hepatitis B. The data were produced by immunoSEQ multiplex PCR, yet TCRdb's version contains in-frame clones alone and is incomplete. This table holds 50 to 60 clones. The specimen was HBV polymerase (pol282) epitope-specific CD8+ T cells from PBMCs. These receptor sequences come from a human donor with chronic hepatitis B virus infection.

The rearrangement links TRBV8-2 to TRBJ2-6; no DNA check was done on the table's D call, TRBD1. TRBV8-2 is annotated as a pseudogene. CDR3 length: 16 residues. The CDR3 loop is CGMQSITQSRANVLTF. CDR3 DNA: TGTGGCATGCAATCGATAACACAAAGTCGGGCCAACGTCCTGACTTTC.

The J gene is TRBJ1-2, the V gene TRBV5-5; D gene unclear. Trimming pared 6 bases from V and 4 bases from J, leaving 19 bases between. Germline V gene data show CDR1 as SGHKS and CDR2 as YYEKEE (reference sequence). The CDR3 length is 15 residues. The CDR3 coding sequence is TGTGCCAGCACCGTCCTCTCGCGAAAGACCTATGGCTACACCTTC. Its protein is CASTVLSRKTYGYTF.

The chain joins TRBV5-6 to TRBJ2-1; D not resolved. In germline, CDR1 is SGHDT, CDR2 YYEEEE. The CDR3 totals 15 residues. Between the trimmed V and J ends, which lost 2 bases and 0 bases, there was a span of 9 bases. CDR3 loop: CASSFLQDSYNEQFF. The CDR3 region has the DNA TGTGCCAGCAGCTTTCTTCAGGACTCCTACAATGAGCAGTTCTTC.

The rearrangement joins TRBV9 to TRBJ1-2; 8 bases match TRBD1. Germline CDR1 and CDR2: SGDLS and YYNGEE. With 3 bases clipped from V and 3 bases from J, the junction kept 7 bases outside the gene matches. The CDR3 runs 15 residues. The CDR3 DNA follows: TGTGCCAGCAGCGGGAACAAACAGGGGGACTATGGCTACACCTTC. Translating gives CASSGNKQGDYGYTF.

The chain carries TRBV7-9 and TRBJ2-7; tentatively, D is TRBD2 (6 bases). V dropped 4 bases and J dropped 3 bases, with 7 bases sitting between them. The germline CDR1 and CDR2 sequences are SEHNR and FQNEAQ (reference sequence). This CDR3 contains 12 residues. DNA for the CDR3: TGTGCCAGCAGCTCGGACTACTACGAGCAGTACTTC. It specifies CASSSDYYEQYF.

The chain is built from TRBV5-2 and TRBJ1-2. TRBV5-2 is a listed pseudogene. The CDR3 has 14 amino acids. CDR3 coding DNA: TGTGCCAGCAACTTAGTACGAAAGACCTATGGCTACACCTTC. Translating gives CASNLVRKTYGYTF.

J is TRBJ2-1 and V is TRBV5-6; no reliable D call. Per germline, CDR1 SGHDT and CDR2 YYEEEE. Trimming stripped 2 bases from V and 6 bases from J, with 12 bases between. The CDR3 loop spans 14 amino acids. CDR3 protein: CASSFLGRINEQFF. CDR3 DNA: TGTGCCAGCAGCTTCTTAGGACGGATCAATGAGCAGTTCTTC. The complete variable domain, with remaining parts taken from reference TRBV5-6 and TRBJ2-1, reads DAGVTQSPTHLIKTRGQQVTLRCSPKSGHDTVSWYQQALGQGPQFIFQYYEEEERQRGNFPDRFSGHQFPNYSSELNVNALLLGDSALYLCASSFLGRINEQFFGPGTRLTVL.

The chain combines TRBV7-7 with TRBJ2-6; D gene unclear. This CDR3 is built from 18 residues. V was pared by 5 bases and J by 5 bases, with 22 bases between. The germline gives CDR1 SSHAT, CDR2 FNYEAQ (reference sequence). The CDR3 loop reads CASSAHAKSQSRANVLTF. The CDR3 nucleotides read TGTGCCAGCAGCGCGCATGCTAAGTCACAAAGTCGGGCCAACGTCCTGACTTTC.

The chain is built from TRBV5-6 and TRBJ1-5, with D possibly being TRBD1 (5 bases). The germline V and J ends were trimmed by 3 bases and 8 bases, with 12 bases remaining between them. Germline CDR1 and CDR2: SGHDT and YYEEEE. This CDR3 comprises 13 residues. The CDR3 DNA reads TGTGCCAGCAGCTCCCAGGGAAGGAAGCCCCAGCATTTT. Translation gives CASSSQGRKPQHF. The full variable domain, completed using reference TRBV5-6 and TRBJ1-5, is DAGVTQSPTHLIKTRGQQVTLRCSPKSGHDTVSWYQQALGQGPQFIFQYYEEEERQRGNFPDRFSGHQFPNYSSELNVNALLLGDSALYLCASSSQGRKPQHFGDGTRLSIL.

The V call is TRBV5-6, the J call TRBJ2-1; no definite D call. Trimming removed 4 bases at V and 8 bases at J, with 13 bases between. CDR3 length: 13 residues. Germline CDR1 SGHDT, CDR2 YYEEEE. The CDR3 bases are TGTGCCAGCAGCGCAGTACTCGGGCATGAGCAGTTCTTC. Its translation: CASSAVLGHEQFF.

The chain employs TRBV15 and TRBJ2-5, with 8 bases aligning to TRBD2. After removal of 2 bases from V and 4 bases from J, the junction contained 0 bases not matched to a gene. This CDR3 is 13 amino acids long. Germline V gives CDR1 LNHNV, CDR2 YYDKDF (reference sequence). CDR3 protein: CATSRLAGETQYF. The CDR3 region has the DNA TGTGCCACCAGCAGACTAGCGGGAGAGACCCAGTACTTC.

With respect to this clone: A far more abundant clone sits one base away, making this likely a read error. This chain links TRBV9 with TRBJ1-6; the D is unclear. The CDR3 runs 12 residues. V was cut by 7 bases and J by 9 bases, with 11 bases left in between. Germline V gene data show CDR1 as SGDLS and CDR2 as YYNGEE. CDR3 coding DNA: TGTGCCAGCGGGGATTCCAGTTCACCCCTCCACTTT. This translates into CASGDSSSPLHF.

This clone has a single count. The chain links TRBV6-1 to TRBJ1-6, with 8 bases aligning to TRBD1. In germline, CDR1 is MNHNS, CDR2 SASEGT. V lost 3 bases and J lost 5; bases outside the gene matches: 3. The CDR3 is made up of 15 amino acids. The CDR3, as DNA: TGTGCCAGCAGTGAGCAGGGGGCGGATAATTCACCCCTCCACTTT. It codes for CASSEQGADNSPLHF.

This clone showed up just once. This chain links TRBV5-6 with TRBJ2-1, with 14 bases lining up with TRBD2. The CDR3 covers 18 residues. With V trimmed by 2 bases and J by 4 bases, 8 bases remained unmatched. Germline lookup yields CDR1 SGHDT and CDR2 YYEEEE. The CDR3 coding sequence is TGTGCCAGCAGCTTTATCGGGGGACTAGCGGGGGAGTACAATGAGCAGTTCTTC. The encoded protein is CASSFIGGLAGEYNEQFF.

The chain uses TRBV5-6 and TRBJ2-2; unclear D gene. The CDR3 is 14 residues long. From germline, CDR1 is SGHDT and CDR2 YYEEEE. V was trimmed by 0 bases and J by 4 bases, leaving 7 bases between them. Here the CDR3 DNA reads TGTGCCAGCAGCTTGGTTGGGTTCACCGGGGAGCTGTTTTTT. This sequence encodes CASSLVGFTGELFF.

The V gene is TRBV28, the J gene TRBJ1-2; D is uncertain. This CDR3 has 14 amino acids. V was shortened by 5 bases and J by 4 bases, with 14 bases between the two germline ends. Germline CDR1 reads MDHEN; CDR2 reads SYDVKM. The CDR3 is CASSLSRRTYGYTF. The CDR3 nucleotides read TGTGCCAGCAGTCTCTCACGAAGGACCTATGGCTACACCTTC.

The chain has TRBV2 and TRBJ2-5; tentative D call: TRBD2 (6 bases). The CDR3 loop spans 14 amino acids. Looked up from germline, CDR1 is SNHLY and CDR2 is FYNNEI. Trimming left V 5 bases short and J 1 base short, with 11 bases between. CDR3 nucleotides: TGTGCCAGCAGTTCTCTAGCGTCCCAAGAGACCCAGTACTTC. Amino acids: CASSSLASQETQYF.

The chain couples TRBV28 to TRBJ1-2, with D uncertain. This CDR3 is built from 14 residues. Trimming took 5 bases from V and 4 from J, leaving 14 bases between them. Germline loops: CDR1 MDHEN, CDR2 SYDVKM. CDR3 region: CASSLSRKTYGYTF. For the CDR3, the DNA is TGTGCCAGCAGTCTCTCACGAAAGACCTATGGCTACACCTTC.

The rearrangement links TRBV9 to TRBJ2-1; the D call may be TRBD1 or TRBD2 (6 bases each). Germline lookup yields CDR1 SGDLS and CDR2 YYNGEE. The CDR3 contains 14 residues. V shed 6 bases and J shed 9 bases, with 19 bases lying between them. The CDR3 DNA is TGTGCCAGCAACCCCTCCGGGGGCCGGTTTGAGCAGTTCTTC. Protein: CASNPSGGRFEQFF.

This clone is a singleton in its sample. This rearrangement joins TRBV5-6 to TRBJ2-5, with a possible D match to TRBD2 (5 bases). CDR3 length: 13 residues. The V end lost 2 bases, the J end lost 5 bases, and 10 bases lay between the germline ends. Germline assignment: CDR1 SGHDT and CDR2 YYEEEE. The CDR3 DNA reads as TGTGCCAGCAGCTTCCTGAGGGAGGAGACCCAGTACTTC. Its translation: CASSFLREETQYF.

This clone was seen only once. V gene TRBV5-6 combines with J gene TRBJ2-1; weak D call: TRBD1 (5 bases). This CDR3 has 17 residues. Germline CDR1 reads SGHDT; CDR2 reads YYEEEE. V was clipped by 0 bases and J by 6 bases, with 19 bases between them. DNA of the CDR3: TGTGCCAGCAGCTTGGTGTTGGGGAAGGGGCTCGGCAATGAGCAGTTCTTC. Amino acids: CASSLVLGKGLGNEQFF.

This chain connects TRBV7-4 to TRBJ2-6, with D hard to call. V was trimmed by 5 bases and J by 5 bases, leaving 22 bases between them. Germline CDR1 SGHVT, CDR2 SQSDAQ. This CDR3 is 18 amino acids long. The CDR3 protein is CASSVSNSSQSRANVLTF. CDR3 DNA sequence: TGTGCCAGCAGCGTGTCCAACAGCTCACAAAGTCGGGCCAACGTCCTGACTTTC.

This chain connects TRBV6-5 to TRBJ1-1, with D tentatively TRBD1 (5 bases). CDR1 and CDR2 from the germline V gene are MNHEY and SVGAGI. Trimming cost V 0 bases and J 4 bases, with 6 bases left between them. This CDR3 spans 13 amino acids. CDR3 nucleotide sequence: TGTGCCAGCAGTTACTCGGGGGGCACTGAAGCTTTCTTT. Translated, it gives CASSYSGGTEAFF.

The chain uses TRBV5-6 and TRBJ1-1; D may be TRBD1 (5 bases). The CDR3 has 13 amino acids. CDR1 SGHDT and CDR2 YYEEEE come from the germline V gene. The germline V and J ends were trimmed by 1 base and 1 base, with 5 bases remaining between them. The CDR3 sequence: CASSLTGNTEAFF. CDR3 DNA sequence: TGTGCCAGCAGCTTGACAGGGAACACTGAAGCTTTCTTT. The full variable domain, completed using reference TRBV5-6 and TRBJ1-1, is DAGVTQSPTHLIKTRGQQVTLRCSPKSGHDTVSWYQQALGQGPQFIFQYYEEEERQRGNFPDRFSGHQFPNYSSELNVNALLLGDSALYLCASSLTGNTEAFFGQGTRLTVV.

The CDR3 DNA is TGTGCCAGCAGTTTATATACAGGGAAAGAGACCCAGTACTTC. Encoded protein: CASSLYTGKETQYF. The chain combines TRBV27 with TRBJ2-5; perhaps TRBD1 as D (6 bases). Germline CDR1 reads MNHEY; CDR2 reads SMNVEV (reference sequence). This CDR3 is built from 14 residues. V dropped 1 base and J dropped 3 bases, with 9 bases sitting between them.

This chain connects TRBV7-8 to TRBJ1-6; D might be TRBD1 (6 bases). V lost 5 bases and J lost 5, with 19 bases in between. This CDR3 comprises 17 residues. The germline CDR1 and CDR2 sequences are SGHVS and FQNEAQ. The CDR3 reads CASSPDLGQTDNSPLHF. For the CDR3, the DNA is TGTGCCAGCAGCCCCGACCTTGGACAGACCGATAATTCACCCCTCCACTTT.

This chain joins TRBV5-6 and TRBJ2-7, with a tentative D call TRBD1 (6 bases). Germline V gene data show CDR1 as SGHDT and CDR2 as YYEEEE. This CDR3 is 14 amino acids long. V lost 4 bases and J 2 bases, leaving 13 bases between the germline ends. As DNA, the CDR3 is TGTGCCAGCAGCGTGACAGGACTCACCTACGAGCAGTACTTC. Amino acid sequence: CASSVTGLTYEQYF.